The 9 T cell receptor beta chains in this list originate from one sample, sequenced in a study of blood T cell repertoires in COVID-19. The protocol was immunoSEQ multiplex PCR, while the TCRdb copy is restricted to in-frame clones and leaves out a portion. Among some 120,000 clones listed, under 85% were seen once. The sequenced sample was peripheral blood. These receptors were obtained from a man between 60 and 75 years old with acute or convalescent COVID-19.

The chain joins TRBV19 to TRBJ2-3; 11 bases fit TRBD2. J was trimmed by 7 bases and V by 4 bases; bases with no gene match: 10. Germline values: CDR1 LNHDA, CDR2 SQIVND (reference sequence). CDR3 size: 16 residues. The DNA for the CDR3 is TGTGCCAGTAGTAATCAGTTAGCGGGAGGGCTAAATACGCAGTATTTT. Protein: CASSNQLAGGLNTQYF.

This clone is a singleton in its sample. The CDR3 nucleotides are TGTGCCAGTACCCCAGCGGGACTACAAGAGACCCAGTACTTC. Its protein is CASTPAGLQETQYF. This chain connects TRBV19 to TRBJ2-5; 7 nucleotides match TRBD2. This CDR3 has 14 amino acids. V gave up 7 bases and J gave up 2 bases; unmatched junction bases: 7. The germline V gene encodes CDR1 LNHDA and CDR2 SQIVND (reference sequence). Drawing the rest from reference TRBV19 and TRBJ2-5, the complete variable domain is DGGITQSPKYLFRKEGQNVTLSCEQNLNHDAMYWYRQDPGQGLRLIYYSQIVNDFQKGDIAEGYSVSREKKESFPLTVTSAQKNPTAFYLCASTPAGLQETQYFGPGTRLLVL.

This sequence joins TRBV2 and TRBJ2-5, with D maybe TRBD1 (5 bases). CDR1 and CDR2 from the germline V gene are SNHLY and FYNNEI. The CDR3 extends over 15 amino acids. Trimming removed 6 bases from V and 4 bases from J, with 18 bases in between. DNA of the CDR3: TGTGCCAGCAGCCCCCGAAGGGGCGGCCTAGAGACCCAGTACTTC. It is translated as CASSPRRGGLETQYF.

This chain uses TRBV7-9 with TRBJ2-3; 9 nucleotides align to TRBD1. V lost 5 bases, J lost 4 bases, and 7 bases stayed unmatched. Germline V gene data show CDR1 as SEHNR and CDR2 as FQNEAQ (reference sequence). This CDR3 is built from 15 residues. Written as DNA, the CDR3 is TGTGCCAGCAGCCTTCGGGACAGGGAATCAGATACGCAGTATTTT. Translating gives CASSLRDRESDTQYF.

In regard to this clone: A read error may produce the germline difference seen at one junction end. The chain joins TRBV20-1 to TRBJ2-3; 11 bases match TRBD2. The CDR3 extends over 10 amino acids. Germline V gives CDR1 DFQATT, CDR2 SNEGSKA (reference sequence). CDR3 in DNA: TGCAGTGCTCAAGGACTAGCGGGCGGATTT. As protein: CSAQGLAGGF.

The chain's CDR3 is CASSTHRDEQYF. The DNA for the CDR3 is TGTGCCAGCAGTACGCACAGGGACGAGCAGTACTTC. The J gene is TRBJ2-7, the V gene TRBV28; a possible D gene is TRBD1 (6 bases). V lost 5 bases to trimming and J lost 5 bases, with 10 bases between them. Per the germline V gene, CDR1 is MDHEN and CDR2 is SYDVKM. The CDR3 loop spans 12 amino acids.

The CDR3 region has the DNA TGTGCCAGTAGTAACGACAGGGTAACTAACTATGGCTACACCTTC. Amino acids: CASSNDRVTNYGYTF. The chain is built from TRBV19 and TRBJ1-2; TRBD1 matches at 7 bases. Unmatched junction bases numbered 5, after V lost 4 bases and J lost 0 bases. The V gene's germline CDR1 is LNHDA and CDR2 SQIVND (reference sequence). The length of the CDR3 is 15 residues. Drawing the rest from reference TRBV19 and TRBJ1-2, the complete variable domain is DGGITQSPKYLFRKEGQNVTLSCEQNLNHDAMYWYRQDPGQGLRLIYYSQIVNDFQKGDIAEGYSVSREKKESFPLTVTSAQKNPTAFYLCASSNDRVTNYGYTFGSGTRLTVV.

The CDR3, as DNA: TGTGCCAGCTCCCGATTCCGGGACAGGGGCACAGATACGCAGTATTTT. This translates into CASSRFRDRGTDTQYF. The chain employs TRBV18 and TRBJ2-3; 9 bases fit TRBD1. Germline V gene data show CDR1 as KGHSH and CDR2 as LQKENI. With V trimmed by 6 bases and J by 1 base, 8 bases remained unmatched. This CDR3 comprises 16 residues.

This clone has just a few counts. The chain carries TRBV5-1 and TRBJ1-2; 12 positions match TRBD1. Per the germline V gene, CDR1 is SGHRS and CDR2 is YFSETQ. Losses at the gene ends were 6 bases for V and 6 bases for J; bases not matched to a gene: 6. There are 14 residues in the CDR3. The CDR3 region has the DNA TGCGCCAGCACCATCGGGGACAGGGGGCATGGCTACACCTTC. It encodes CASTIGDRGHGYTF. The full variable domain, its missing parts supplied by reference TRBV5-1 and TRBJ1-2, is KAGVTQTPRYLIKTRGQQVTLSCSPISGHRSVSWYQQTPGQGLQFLFEYFSETQRNKGNFPGRFSGRQFSNSRSEMNVSTLELGDSALYLCASTIGDRGHGYTFGSGTRLTVV.